This TCR beta chain was identified in a study of cytomegalovirus exposure and HLA in healthy donors. Findings and limits, study-wide: The Asian-associated ancestry cluster reportedly had fewer N-insertions than the approximately 670-donor mean in a later analysis. Clonal expansion, a later analysis showed, was greater in HLA-associated TCR beta chains than in equally common others. Most TCR beta V segments were productive about 90% or about 30% of the time in an earlier analysis.

As to this clone: Its target is not known.

The CDR3 covers 15 residues. The germline CDR1 and CDR2 sequences are SGDLS and YYNGEE. Trimming shortened V by 0 bases and J by 0 bases, and 8 bases separated the two germline ends. With 60 Vbeta and 13 Jbeta primers, the PCR was carried out. Measured with immunoSEQ multiplex PCR; TCRdb has only the in-frame clones, and not every one. The repertoire holds fewer than 250,000 clones, around 73% seen once, with approximately 2% in the top ten. Donors had nominal health at sampling but likely had unrecorded immune exposures. The chain joins TRBV9 to TRBJ2-3; no clear D gene. This TCR came from a woman in her 30s in good health and CMV-seropositive. The source material was PBMCs. In DNA, the CDR3 is TGTGCCAGCAGCGTAGGTACAAGAAGCACAGATACGCAGTATTTT. This encodes CASSVGTRSTDTQYF.